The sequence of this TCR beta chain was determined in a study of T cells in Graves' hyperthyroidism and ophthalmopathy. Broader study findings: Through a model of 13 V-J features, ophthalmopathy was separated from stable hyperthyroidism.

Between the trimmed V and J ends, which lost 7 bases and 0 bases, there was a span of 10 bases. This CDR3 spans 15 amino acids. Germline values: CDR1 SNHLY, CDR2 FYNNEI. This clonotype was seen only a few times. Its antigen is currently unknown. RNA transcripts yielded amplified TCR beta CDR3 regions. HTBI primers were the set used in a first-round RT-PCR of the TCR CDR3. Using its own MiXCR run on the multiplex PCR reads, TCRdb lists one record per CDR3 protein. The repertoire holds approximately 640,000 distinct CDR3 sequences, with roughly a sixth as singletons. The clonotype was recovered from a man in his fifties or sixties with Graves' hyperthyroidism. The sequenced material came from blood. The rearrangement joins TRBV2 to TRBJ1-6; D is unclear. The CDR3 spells CASNTESSYNSPLHF. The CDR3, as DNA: TGTGCCAGCAACACGGAGAGCTCCTATAATTCACCCCTCCACTTT.